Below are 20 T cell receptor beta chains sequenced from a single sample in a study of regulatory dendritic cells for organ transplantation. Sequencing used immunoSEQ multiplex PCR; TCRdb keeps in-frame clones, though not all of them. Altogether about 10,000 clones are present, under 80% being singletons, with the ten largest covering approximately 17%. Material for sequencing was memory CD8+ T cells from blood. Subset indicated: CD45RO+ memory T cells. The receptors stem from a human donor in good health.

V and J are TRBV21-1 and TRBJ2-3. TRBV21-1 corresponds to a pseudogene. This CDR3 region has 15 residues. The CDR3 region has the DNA TGTGCCAGCAGCGCCACGGGGACCTCGGCAGATACGCAGTATTTT. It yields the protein CASSATGTSADTQYF.

The DNA of the CDR3 is TGTGCCAGCAGCCCAGGACAGGGCCGCGAGCAGTACTTC. Residues: CASSPGQGREQYF. This chain joins TRBV27 and TRBJ2-7; 8 positions agree with TRBD1. The CDR3 totals 13 residues. The germline V gene encodes CDR1 MNHEY and CDR2 SMNVEV (reference sequence). Losses at the gene ends were 6 bases for V and 6 bases for J; bases not matched to a gene: 7.

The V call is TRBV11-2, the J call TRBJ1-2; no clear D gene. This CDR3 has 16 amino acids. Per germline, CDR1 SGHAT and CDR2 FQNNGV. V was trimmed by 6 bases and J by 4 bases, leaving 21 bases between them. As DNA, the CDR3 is TGTGCCAGCAGTCCTTTGGGGTGGGATCGCTCCTATGGCTACACCTTC. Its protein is CASSPLGWDRSYGYTF.

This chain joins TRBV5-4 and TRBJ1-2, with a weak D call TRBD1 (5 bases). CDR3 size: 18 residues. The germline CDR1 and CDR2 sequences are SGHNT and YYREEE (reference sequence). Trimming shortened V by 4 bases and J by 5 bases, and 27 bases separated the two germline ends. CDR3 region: CASSPWGPPYQRLYGYTF. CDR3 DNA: TGTGCCAGCAGCCCATGGGGCCCCCCCTATCAACGCCTATATGGCTACACCTTC.

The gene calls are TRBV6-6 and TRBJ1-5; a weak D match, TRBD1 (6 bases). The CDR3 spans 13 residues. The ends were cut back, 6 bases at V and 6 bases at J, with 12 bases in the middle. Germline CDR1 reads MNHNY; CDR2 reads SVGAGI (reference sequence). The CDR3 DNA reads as TGTGCCAGCAGACAGGGCCTAATTCAGCCCCAGCATTTT. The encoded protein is CASRQGLIQPQHF.

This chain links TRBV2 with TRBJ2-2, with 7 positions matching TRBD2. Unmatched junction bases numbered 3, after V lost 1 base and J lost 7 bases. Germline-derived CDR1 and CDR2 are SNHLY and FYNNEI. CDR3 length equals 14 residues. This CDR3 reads CASSEDGGIGELFF. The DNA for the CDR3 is TGTGCCAGCAGTGAAGACGGGGGGATCGGGGAGCTGTTTTTT.

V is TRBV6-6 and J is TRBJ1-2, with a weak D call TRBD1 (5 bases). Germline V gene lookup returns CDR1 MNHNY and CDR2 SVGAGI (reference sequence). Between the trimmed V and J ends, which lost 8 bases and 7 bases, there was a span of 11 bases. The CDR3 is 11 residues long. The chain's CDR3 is CASLQGPGYTF. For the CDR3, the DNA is TGTGCCAGCCTTCAGGGACCTGGCTACACCTTC.

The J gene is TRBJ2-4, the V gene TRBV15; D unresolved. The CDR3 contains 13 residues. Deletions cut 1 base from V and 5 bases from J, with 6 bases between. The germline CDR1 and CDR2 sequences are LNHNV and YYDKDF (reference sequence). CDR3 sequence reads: CATSRVGENIQYF. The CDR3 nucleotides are TGTGCCACCAGCAGAGTCGGAGAAAACATTCAGTACTTC.

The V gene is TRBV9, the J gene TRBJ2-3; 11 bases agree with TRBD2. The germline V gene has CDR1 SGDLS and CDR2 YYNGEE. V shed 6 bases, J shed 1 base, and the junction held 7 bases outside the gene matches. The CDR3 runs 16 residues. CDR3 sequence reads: CASTAEGLAGTDTQYF. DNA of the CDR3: TGTGCCAGCACCGCGGAGGGACTAGCGGGCACAGATACGCAGTATTTT.

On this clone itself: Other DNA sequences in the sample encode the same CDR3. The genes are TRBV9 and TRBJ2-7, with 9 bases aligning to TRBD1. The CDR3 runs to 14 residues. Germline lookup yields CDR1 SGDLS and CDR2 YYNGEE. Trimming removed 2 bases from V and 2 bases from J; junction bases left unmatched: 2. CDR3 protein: CASSVGQGTYEQYF. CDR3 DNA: TGTGCCAGCAGCGTTGGACAGGGGACCTACGAGCAGTACTTC.

CDR3 protein: CASTPAGEYNSPLHF. The CDR3 DNA follows: TGTGCCAGCACCCCCGCGGGCGAATATAATTCACCCCTCCACTTT. The chain is built from TRBV27 and TRBJ1-6, with D uncertain. This CDR3 comprises 15 residues. Germline lookup yields CDR1 MNHEY and CDR2 SMNVEV (reference sequence). V gave up 7 bases and J gave up 4 bases, with 14 bases separating them.

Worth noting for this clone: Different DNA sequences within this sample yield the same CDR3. The CDR3 region has the DNA TGTGCCAGCTCACCAGGTGGTTACAATGAGCAGTTCTTC. Protein product: CASSPGGYNEQFF. The V and J genes are TRBV18 and TRBJ2-1; D remains unclear. Germline V CDR1 and CDR2: KGHSH, LQKENI. The CDR3 consists of 13 residues. V lost 2 bases, J lost 4 bases, and 6 bases lay in between. The variable domain in full, with the rest retrieved from reference TRBV18 and TRBJ2-1, is NAGVMQNPRHLVRRRGQEARLRCSPMKGHSHVYWYRQLPEEGLKFMVYLQKENIIDESGMPKERFSAEFPKEGPSILRIQQVVRGDSAAYFCASSPGGYNEQFFGPGTRLTVL.

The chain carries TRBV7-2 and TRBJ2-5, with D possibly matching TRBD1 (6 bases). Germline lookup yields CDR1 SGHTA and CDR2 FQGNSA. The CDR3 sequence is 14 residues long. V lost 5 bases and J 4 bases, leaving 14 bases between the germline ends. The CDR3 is CASSHTGKGETQYF. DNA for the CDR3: TGTGCCAGCAGCCATACAGGGAAGGGAGAGACCCAGTACTTC.

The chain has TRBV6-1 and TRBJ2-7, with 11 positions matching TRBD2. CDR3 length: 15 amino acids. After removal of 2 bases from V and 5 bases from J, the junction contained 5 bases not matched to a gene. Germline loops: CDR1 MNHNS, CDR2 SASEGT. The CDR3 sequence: CASSETSGSVNEQYF. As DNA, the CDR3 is TGTGCCAGCAGTGAAACTAGCGGGAGTGTCAACGAGCAGTACTTC.

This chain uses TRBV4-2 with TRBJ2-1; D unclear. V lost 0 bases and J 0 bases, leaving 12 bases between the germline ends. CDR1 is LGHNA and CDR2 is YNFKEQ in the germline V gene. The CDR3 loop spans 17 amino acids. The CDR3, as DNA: TGTGCCAGCAGCCAAGATGAGACTTCAAGCTCCTACAATGAGCAGTTCTTC. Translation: CASSQDETSSSYNEQFF.

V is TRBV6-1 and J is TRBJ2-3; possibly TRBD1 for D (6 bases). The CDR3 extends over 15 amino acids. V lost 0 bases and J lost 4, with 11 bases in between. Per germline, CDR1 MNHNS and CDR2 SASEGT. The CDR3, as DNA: TGTGCCAGCAGTGAAGCGAATGGGGGCGCAGATACGCAGTATTTT. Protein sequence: CASSEANGGADTQYF.

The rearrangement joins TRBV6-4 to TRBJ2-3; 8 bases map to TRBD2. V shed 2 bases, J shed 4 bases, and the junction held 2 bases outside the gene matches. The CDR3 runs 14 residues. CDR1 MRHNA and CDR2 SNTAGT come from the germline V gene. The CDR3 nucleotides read TGTGCCAGCAGTGACGGGACTAGTTCAGATACGCAGTATTTT. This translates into CASSDGTSSDTQYF.

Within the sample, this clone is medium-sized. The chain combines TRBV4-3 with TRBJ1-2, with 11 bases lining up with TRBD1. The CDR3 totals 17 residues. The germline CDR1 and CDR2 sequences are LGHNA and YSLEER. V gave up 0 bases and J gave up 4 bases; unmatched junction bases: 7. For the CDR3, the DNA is TGCGCCAGCAGCCAAGAAGTTCCCGGGACAGGGGGCTATGGCTACACCTTC. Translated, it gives CASSQEVPGTGGYGYTF.

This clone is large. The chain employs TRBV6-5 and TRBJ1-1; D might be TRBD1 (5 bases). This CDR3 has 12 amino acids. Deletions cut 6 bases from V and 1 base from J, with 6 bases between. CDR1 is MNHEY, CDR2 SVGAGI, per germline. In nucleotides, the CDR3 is TGTGCCAGCAGCACAGGGAACACTGAAGCTTTCTTT. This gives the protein CASSTGNTEAFF.

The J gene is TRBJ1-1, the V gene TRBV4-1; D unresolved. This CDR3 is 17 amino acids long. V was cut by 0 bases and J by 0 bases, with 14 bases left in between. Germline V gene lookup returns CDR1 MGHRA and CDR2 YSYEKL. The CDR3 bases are TGCGCCAGCAGCCAAGATTCGCGTGCAGTTTTGAACACTGAAGCTTTCTTT. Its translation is CASSQDSRAVLNTEAFF.